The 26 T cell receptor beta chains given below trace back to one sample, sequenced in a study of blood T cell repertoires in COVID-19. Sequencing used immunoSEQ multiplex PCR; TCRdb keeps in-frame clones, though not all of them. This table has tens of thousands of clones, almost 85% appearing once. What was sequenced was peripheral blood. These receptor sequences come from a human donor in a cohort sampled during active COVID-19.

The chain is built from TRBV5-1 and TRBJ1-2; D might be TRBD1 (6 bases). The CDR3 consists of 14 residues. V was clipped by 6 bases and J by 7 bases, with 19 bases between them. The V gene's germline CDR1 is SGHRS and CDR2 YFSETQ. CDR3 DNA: TGCGCCAGCACCGATTCGACACAGGGATCTGGCTACACCTTC. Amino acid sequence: CASTDSTQGSGYTF. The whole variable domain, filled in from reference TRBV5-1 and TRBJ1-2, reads KAGVTQTPRYLIKTRGQQVTLSCSPISGHRSVSWYQQTPGQGLQFLFEYFSETQRNKGNFPGRFSGRQFSNSRSEMNVSTLELGDSALYLCASTDSTQGSGYTFGSGTRLTVV.

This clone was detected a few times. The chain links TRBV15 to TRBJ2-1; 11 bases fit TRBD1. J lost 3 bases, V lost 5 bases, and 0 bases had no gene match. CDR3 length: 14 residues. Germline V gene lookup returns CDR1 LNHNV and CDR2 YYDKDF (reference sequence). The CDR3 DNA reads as TGTGCCACCAGCGGGACAGGGGGCTACAATGAGCAGTTCTTC. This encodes CATSGTGGYNEQFF.

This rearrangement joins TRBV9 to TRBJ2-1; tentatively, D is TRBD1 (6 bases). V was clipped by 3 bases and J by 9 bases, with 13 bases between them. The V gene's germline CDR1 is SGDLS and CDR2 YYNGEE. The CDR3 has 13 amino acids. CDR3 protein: CASSAPWGREQFF. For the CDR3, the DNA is TGTGCCAGCAGCGCACCTTGGGGGCGTGAGCAGTTCTTC. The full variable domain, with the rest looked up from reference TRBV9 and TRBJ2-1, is DSGVTQTPKHLITATGQRVTLRCSPRSGDLSVYWYQQSLDQGLQFLIQYYNGEERAKGNILERFSAQQFPDLHSELNLSSLELGDSALYFCASSAPWGREQFFGPGTRLTVL.

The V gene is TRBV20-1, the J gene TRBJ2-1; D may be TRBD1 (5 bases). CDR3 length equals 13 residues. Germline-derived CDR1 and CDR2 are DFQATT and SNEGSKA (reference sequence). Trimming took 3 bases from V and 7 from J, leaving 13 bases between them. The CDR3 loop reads CSASGAGPNEQFF. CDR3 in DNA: TGCAGTGCTAGTGGGGCAGGTCCAAATGAGCAGTTCTTC.

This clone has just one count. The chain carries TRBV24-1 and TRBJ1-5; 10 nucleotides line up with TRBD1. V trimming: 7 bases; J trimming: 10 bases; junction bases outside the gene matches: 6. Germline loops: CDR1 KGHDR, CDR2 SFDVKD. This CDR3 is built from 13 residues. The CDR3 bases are TGTGCCACCAGCAGGGACAGGGGCACTCCCCAGCATTTT. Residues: CATSRDRGTPQHF.

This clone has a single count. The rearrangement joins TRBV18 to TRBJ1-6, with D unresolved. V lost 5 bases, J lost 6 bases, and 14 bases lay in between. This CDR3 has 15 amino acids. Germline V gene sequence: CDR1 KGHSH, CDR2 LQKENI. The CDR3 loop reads CASSTETDRNSPLHF. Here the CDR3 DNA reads TGTGCCAGCTCAACAGAGACCGACCGTAATTCACCCCTCCACTTT.

CDR3 loop: CASSLKGQGVSPLHF. In DNA, the CDR3 is TGTGCCAGCAGCTTGAAGGGACAGGGAGTTTCACCCCTCCACTTT. This chain uses TRBV11-2 with TRBJ1-6, with 9 bases that match TRBD1. This CDR3 contains 15 residues. V lost 3 bases to trimming and J lost 9 bases; unmatched junction nucleotides: 6. Germline CDR1 is SGHAT and CDR2 is FQNNGV.

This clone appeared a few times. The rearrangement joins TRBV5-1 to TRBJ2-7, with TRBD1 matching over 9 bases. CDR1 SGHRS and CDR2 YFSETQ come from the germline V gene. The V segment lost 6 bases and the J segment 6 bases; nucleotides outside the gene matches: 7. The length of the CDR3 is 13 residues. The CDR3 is CASTGTGRGEQYF. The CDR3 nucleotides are TGCGCCAGCACCGGGACAGGGAGAGGCGAGCAGTACTTC.

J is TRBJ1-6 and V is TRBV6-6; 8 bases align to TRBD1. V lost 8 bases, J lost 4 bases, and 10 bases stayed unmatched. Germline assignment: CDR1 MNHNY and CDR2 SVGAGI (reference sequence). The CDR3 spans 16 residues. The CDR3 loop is CASGPTTGGYNSPLHF. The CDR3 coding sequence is TGTGCCAGCGGACCAACTACAGGGGGATATAATTCACCCCTCCACTTT.

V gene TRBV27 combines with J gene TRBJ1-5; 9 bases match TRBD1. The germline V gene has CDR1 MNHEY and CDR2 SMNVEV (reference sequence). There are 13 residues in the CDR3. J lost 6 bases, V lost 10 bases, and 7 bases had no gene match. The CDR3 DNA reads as TGTGCCACCCGACAGGGGGTTTTTCAGCCCCAGCATTTT. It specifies CATRQGVFQPQHF.

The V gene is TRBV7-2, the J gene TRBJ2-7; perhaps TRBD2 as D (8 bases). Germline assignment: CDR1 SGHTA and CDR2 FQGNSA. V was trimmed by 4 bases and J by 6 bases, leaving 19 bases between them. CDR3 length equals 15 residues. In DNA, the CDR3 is TGTGCCAGCAGCTCGGGAGGGGGCATCGGATCCGAGCAGTACTTC. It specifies CASSSGGGIGSEQYF.

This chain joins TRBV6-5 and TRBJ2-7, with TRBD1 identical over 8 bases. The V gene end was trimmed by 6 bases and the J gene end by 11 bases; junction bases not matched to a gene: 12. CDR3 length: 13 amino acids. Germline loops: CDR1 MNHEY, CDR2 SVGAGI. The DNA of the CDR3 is TGTGCCAGCAGCAGGCCCCGGGACAGGCTTAAGTACTTC. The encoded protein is CASSRPRDRLKYF.

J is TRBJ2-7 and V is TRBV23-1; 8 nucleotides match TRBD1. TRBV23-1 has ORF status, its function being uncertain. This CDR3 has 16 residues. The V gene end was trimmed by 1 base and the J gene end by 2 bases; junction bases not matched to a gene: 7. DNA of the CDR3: TGCGCCAGCAGTCAATGGGGACAGGTTCACCCCTACGAGCAGTACTTC. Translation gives CASSQWGQVHPYEQYF.

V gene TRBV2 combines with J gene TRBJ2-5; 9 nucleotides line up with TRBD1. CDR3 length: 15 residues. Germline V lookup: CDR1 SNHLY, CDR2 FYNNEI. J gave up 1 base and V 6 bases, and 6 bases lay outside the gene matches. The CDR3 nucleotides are TGTGCCAGCAGCTCGGACAGGGGACCCCAAGAGACCCAGTACTTC. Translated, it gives CASSSDRGPQETQYF.

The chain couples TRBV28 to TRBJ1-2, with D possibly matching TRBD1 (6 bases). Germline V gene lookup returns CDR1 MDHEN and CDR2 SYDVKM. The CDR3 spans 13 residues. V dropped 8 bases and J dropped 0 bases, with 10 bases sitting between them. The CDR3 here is CASGQLTNYGYTF. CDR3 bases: TGTGCCAGCGGACAGCTAACTAACTATGGCTACACCTTC.

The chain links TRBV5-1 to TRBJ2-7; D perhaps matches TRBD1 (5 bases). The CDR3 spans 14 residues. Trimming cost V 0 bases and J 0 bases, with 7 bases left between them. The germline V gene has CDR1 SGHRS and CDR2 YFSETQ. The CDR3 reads CASSLEGASYEQYF. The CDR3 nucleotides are TGCGCCAGCAGCTTGGAAGGGGCCTCCTACGAGCAGTACTTC.

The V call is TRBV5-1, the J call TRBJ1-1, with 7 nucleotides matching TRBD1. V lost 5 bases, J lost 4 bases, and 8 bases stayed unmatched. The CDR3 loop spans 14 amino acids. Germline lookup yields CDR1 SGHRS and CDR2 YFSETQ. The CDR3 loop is CASSFSGGSTEAFF. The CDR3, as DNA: TGCGCCAGCAGTTTTTCAGGGGGGAGCACTGAAGCTTTCTTT.

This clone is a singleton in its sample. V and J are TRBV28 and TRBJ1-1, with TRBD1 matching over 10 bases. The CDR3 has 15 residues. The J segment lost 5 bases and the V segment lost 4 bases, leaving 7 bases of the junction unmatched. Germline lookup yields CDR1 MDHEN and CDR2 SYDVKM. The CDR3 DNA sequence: TGTGCCAGCAGTTCCGCGGGACAGGGGAGGACTGAAGCTTTCTTT. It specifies CASSSAGQGRTEAFF.

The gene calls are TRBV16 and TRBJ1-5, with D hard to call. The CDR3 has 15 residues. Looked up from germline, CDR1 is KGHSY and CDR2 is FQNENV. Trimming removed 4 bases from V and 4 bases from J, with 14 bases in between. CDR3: CASSPMLGANQPQHF. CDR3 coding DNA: TGTGCCAGCAGCCCCATGCTTGGTGCGAATCAGCCCCAGCATTTT.

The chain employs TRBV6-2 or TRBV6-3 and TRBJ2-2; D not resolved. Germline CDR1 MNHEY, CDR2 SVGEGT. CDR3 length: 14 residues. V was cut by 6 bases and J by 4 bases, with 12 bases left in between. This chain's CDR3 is CASSSTLGTGELFF. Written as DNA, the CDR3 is TGTGCCAGCAGCTCGACCCTAGGCACCGGGGAGCTGTTTTTT.

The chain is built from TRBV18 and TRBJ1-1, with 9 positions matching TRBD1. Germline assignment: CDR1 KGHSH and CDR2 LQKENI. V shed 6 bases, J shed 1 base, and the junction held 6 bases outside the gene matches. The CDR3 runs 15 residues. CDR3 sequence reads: CASSEGQGSNTEAFF. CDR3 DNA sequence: TGTGCCAGCTCGGAGGGACAGGGCTCGAACACTGAAGCTTTCTTT.

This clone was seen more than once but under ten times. The CDR3 spells CASSFFGGGAIKAEQYF. CDR3 nucleotide sequence: TGTGCCAGCAGTTTTTTTGGCGGGGGGGCGATAAAGGCCGAGCAGTACTTC. J is TRBJ2-7 and V is TRBV28, with TRBD2 matching 9 bases. CDR3 size: 17 residues. CDR1 is MDHEN and CDR2 is SYDVKM in the germline V gene. The V segment lost 3 bases and the J segment 6 bases; nucleotides outside the gene matches: 15.

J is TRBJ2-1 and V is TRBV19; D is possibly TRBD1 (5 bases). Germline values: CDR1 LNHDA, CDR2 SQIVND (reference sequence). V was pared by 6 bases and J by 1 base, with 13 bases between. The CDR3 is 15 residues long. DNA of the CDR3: TGTGCCAGTAGACGCGACAGTCGATCCTACAATGAGCAGTTCTTC. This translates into CASRRDSRSYNEQFF. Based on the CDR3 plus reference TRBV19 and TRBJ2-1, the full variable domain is DGGITQSPKYLFRKEGQNVTLSCEQNLNHDAMYWYRQDPGQGLRLIYYSQIVNDFQKGDIAEGYSVSREKKESFPLTVTSAQKNPTAFYLCASRRDSRSYNEQFFGPGTRLTVL.

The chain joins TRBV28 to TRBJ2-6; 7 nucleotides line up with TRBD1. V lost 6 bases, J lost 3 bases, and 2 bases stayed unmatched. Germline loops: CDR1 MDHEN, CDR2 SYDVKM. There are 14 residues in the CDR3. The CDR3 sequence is CASRQGNGANVLTF. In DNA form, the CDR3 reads TGTGCCAGCAGACAGGGGAATGGGGCCAACGTCCTGACTTTC.

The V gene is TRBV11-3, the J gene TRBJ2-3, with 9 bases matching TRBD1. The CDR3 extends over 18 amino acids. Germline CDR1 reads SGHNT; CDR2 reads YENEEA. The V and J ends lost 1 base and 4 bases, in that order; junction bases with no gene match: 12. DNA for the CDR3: TGTGCCAGCAGCTTAGGGATCCGGGACAGGGTAATATCAGATACGCAGTATTTT. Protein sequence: CASSLGIRDRVISDTQYF. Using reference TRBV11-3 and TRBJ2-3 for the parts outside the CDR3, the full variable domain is EAGVVQSPRYKIIEKKQPVAFWCNPISGHNTLYWYLQNLGQGPELLIRYENEEAVDDSQLPKDRFSAERLKGVDSTLKIQPAELGDSAVYLCASSLGIRDRVISDTQYFGPGTRLTVL.

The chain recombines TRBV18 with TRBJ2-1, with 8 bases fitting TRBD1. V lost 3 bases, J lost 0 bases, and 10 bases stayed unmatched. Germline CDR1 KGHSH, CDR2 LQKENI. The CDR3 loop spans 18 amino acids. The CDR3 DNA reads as TGTGCCAGCTCACCTCCGGACAGGGTCCGAAGCTCCTACAATGAGCAGTTCTTC. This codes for CASSPPDRVRSSYNEQFF. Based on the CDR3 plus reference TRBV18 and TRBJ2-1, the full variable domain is NAGVMQNPRHLVRRRGQEARLRCSPMKGHSHVYWYRQLPEEGLKFMVYLQKENIIDESGMPKERFSAEFPKEGPSILRIQQVVRGDSAAYFCASSPPDRVRSSYNEQFFGPGTRLTVL.